This T cell receptor (beta chain) originates from a study of blood T cell repertoires in COVID-19. Study background: Sample material is recorded as cDNA or gDNA derived from T cells, B-cell-depleted T cells, or PBMCs.

This CDR3 spans 12 amino acids. Trimming shortened V by 6 bases and J by 7 bases, and 12 bases separated the two germline ends. Germline V gives CDR1 MNHEY, CDR2 SMNVEV (reference sequence). Profiling relied on immunoSEQ multiplex PCR, and the TCRdb table lists in-frame clones only, not all of them. The sample yields approximately 350,000 clones, roughly four fifths seen once. The clonotype was recovered from a woman in her fifties or sixties who had recovered from COVID-19. J is TRBJ1-1 and V is TRBV27, with no clear D. The sequencing sample was made of PBMCs or T cells enriched from blood (not recorded which). In DNA, the CDR3 is TGTGCCAGCAGCCCCTGGGCGGGTGAAGCTTTCTTT. It encodes CASSPWAGEAFF.